The TCR beta chain described here comes from a study of blood T cells in healthy people across ages. From germline, CDR1 is MNHEY and CDR2 SMNVEV (reference sequence). V lost 5 bases, J lost 5 bases, and 16 bases lay in between. The CDR3 extends over 14 amino acids. Sample-barcoded 5' priming and a J-beta primer mix drove a second PCR of about 6 to 11 cycles. MiXCR, applied by TCRdb to the 5' RACE reads, yields one record per CDR3 protein. The sample has around 1.5 million distinct CDR3 sequences; approximately 59% are singletons. The sequence was obtained from a man between 18 and 29 years old in good health. The sample comprised blood. The V call is TRBV27, the J call TRBJ2-7; D is undetermined. DNA for the CDR3: TGTGCCAGCAGTCCCCAAAGAGGCCCGAACGAGCAGTACTTC. Translating gives CASSPQRGPNEQYF.